This T cell receptor (beta chain) was found in a study of neurological immune-mediated disorders. In each sequencing run, over 170 million TCR-beta sequences were generated from 15-18 subjects. Each CDR3 protein is one row after TCRdb ran MiXCR on the 5' RACE reads. The sample has tens of thousands of distinct CDR3 sequences, about 9.3% seen once; the top ten hold 1.8%. In its sample, this clonotype was seen many times. Sequences were obtained from PBMCs. The sequence came from a man aged 35 to 55 in good health.

CDR3 amino acids: CASSSFPGTTDTQYF. The CDR3, as DNA: TGTGCCAGCAGCTCCTTTCCGGGCACCACAGATACGCAGTATTTT. The gene calls are TRBV7-8 and TRBJ2-3; D call uncertain. Germline values: CDR1 SGHVS, CDR2 FQNEAQ. The V end lost 4 bases, the J end lost 2 bases, and 13 bases lay between the germline ends. The CDR3 spans 15 residues.